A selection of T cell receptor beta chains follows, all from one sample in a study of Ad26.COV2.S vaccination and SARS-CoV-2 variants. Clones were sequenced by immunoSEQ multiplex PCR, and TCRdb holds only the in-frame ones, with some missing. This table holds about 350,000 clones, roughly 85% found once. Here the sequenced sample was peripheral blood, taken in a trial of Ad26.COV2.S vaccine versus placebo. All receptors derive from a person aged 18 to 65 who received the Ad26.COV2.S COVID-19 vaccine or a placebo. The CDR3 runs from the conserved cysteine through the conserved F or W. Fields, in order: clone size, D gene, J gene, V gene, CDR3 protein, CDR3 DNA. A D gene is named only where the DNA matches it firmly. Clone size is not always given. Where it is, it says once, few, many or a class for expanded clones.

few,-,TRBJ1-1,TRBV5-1,CASSWDGMNTEAFF,TGCGCCAGCAGCTGGGACGGGATGAACACTGAAGCTTTCTTT
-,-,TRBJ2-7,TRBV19,CASSIGQLPHEQYF,TGTGCCAGTAGTATAGGGCAGCTACCCCACGAGCAGTACTTC
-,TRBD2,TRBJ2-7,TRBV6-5,CASTRAGSYEQYF,TGTGCCAGCACCAGAGCGGGATCTTACGAGCAGTACTTC
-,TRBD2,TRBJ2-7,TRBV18,CASSPGWLAGHYEQYF,TGTGCCAGCTCCCCCGGTTGGCTAGCGGGACACTACGAGCAGTACTTC
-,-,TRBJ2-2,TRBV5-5,CASSLAEGNTGELFF,TGTGCCAGCAGCTTGGCGGAGGGTAACACCGGGGAGCTGTTTTTT
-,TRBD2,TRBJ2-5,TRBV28,CASSEDTAGETQYF,TGTGCCAGCAGTGAGGATACAGCGGGGGAGACCCAGTACTTC
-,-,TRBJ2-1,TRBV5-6,CASSQRQLLYNEQFF,TGTGCCAGCAGCCAGCGACAGTTATTGTATAATGAGCAGTTCTTC
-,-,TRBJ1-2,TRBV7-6,CASSFSLGGFYGYTF,TGTGCCAGCAGCTTCTCCCTGGGAGGTTTCTATGGCTACACCTTC
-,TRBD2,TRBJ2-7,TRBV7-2,CASSQGLAPYEQYF,TGTGCCAGCAGCCAAGGACTAGCCCCCTACGAGCAGTACTTC
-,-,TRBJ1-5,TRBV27,CASRKDTYSNQPQHF,TGTGCCAGCAGAAAGGACACCTATAGCAATCAGCCCCAGCATTTT
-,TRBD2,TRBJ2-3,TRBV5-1,CASSLGRASGSTDTQYF,TGCGCCAGCAGCTTGGGGCGGGCTAGCGGGAGCACAGATACGCAGTATTTT
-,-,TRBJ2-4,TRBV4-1,CASSQDLRTTGQYF,TGCGCCAGCAGCCAAGATCTACGGACGACGGGTCAGTACTTC
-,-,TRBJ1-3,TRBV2,CASSEVPRGIGNTIYF,TGTGCCAGCAGCGAGGTACCTAGGGGGATAGGAAACACCATATATTTT
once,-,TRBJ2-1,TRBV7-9,CASSPDYRDSEQFF,TGTGCCAGCAGCCCCGATTACAGGGATAGTGAGCAGTTCTTC
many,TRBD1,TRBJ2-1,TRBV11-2,CASSFMTGEGRNEQFF,TGTGCCAGCAGCTTCATGACAGGGGAAGGGAGAAATGAGCAGTTCTTC
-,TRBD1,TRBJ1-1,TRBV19,CASIGGQVNTEAFF,TGTGCCAGTATAGGGGGACAGGTGAACACTGAAGCTTTCTTT
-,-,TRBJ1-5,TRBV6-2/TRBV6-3,CASSYSGVSNQPQHF,TGTGCCAGCAGTTACTCGGGGGTTAGCAATCAGCCCCAGCATTTT
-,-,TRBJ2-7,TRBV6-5,CASSRVGVYEQYF,TGTGCCAGCAGTCGCGTGGGAGTCTACGAGCAGTACTTC
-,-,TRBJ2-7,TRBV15,CATSRLPDGSYEQYF,TGTGCCACCAGCAGACTCCCTGACGGATCCTACGAGCAGTACTTC
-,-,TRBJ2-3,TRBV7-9,CASAPGGGTDTQYF,TGTGCCAGCGCCCCAGGGGGGGGAACAGATACGCAGTATTTT
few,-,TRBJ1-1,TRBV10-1,CASSDVGVDTEAFF,TGCGCCAGCAGTGATGTTGGTGTGGACACTGAAGCTTTCTTT
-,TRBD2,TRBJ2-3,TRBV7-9,CASNQPPGGGPPDTQYF,TGTGCCAGCAACCAACCCCCGGGCGGGGGGCCCCCAGATACGCAGTATTTT
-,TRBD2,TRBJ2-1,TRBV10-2,CASLKQRGGQGEQFF,TGCGCCAGCCTAAAACAGCGGGGGGGCCAAGGTGAGCAGTTCTTC
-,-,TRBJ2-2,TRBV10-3,CAITGVMTGELFF,TGTGCCATCACAGGAGTTATGACCGGGGAGCTGTTTTTT
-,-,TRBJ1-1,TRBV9,CASSPTTNTEAFF,TGTGCCAGCAGCCCGACGACGAACACTGAAGCTTTCTTT
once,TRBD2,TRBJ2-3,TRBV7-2,CASSPRRETTDTQYF,TGTGCCAGCAGCCCCCGGCGGGAGACAACAGATACGCAGTATTTT
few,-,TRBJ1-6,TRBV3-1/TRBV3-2,CASSQGVDSPLHF,TGTGCCAGCAGCCAAGGGGTGGATTCACCCCTCCACTTT
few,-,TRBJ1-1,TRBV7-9,CASSYQRGSTEAFF,TGTGCCAGCAGCTACCAAAGGGGGTCCACTGAAGCTTTCTTT
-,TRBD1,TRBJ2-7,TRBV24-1,CATSERRRDRGTYEQYF,TGTGCCACCAGTGAGCGGCGCCGGGACAGGGGAACCTACGAGCAGTACTTC
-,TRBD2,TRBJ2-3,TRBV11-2,CAAGGLNPDTQYF,TGTGCGGCGGGGGGGCTGAATCCCGATACGCAGTATTTT
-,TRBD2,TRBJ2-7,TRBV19,CASREKGTSTDEQYF,TGTGCCAGTAGGGAAAAAGGGACTAGCACTGACGAGCAGTACTTC
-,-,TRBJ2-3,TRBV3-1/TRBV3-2,CASSQDLSEGTQYF,TGTGCCAGCAGCCAAGATCTCTCGGAAGGGACGCAGTATTTT
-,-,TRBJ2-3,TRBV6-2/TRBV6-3,CASSYPSSTSSTYQNTDTQYF,TGTGCCAGCAGTTACCCCTCCTCGACTAGTAGCACCTACCAGAACACAGATACGCAGTATTTT
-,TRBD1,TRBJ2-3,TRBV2,CASSISSRGRLDTQYF,TGTGCCAGCAGTATAAGCAGCAGGGGGCGATTAGATACGCAGTATTTT
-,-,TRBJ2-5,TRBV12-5,CASGLAAWAGGETQYF,TGTGCTAGTGGTTTGGCCGCTTGGGCGGGTGGGGAGACCCAGTACTTC
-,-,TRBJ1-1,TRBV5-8,CASSLARQGTEAFF,TGTGCCAGCAGCTTGGCGAGACAAGGGACTGAAGCTTTCTTT
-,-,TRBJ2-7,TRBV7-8,CASSQLGHEQYF,TGTGCCAGCAGCCAATTAGGACACGAGCAGTACTTC
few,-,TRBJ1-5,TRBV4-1,CASSQTGQINQPQHF,TGCGCCAGCAGCCAGACCGGACAGATCAATCAGCCCCAGCATTTT
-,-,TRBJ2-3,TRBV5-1,CASSLSTGRADTQYF,TGCGCCAGCAGCTTGTCGACAGGGAGGGCAGATACGCAGTATTTT
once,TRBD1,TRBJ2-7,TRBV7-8,CASSLRLGQTYEQYF,TGTGCCAGCAGCTTAAGGCTGGGACAGACATACGAGCAGTACTTC
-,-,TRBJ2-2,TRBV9,CASSAGQINTGELFF,TGTGCCAGCAGCGCTGGACAGATTAATACCGGGGAGCTGTTTTTT
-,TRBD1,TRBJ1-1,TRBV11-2,CASSLAHRGTGAFF,TGTGCCAGCAGCTTAGCGCACAGGGGAACAGGGGCTTTCTTT